This is a list of T cell receptor beta chains from one sample in a study of T cells in Graves' hyperthyroidism and ophthalmopathy. TCRdb re-derived calls from the multiplex PCR reads in MiXCR, one entry per CDR3 protein. Among about 720,000 distinct CDR3 sequences, about 19% were seen once, and the ten largest hold over 15%. The sequencing sample was made of blood. The origin of the receptors is a woman aged 50 to 65 with Graves' hyperthyroidism that later progressed to Graves' ophthalmopathy. CDR3s include the opening cysteine and the closing phenylalanine or tryptophan. Each record gives: J gene, D gene, V gene, clone size, CDR3 DNA, CDR3 protein. D genes are given only for firm matches. Size values are once, few and many counts, or a class for expanded clones, and some rows have none.

j_gene: TRBJ1-1
d_gene: -
v_gene: TRBV6-1
abundance: -
CDR3nt: TGTGCCAGCAGTCCAAACCCTAGGCTTGGCCAGGCTTTCTTT
CDR3aa: CASSPNPRLGQAFF

j_gene: TRBJ1-1
d_gene: -
v_gene: TRBV9
abundance: many
CDR3nt: TGTGCCAGCAGCGTGGGACCAAACACTGAAGCTTTCTTT
CDR3aa: CASSVGPNTEAFF

j_gene: TRBJ2-1
d_gene: -
v_gene: TRBV6-1
abundance: few
CDR3nt: TGTGCCAGCAGTCCCCCCGGACTGTGGTACAATGAGCAGTTCTTC
CDR3aa: CASSPPGLWYNEQFF

j_gene: TRBJ1-1
d_gene: TRBD1
v_gene: TRBV10-3
abundance: -
CDR3nt: TGTGCCATCAGTGCCCAGACAGGGGGCAACACTGAAGCTTTCTTT
CDR3aa: CAISAQTGGNTEAFF

j_gene: TRBJ2-1
d_gene: -
v_gene: TRBV30
abundance: -
CDR3nt: TGTGCCTGGACCCCAAGGGCAGAACTATCCTACAATGAGCAGTTCTTC
CDR3aa: CAWTPRAELSYNEQFF

j_gene: TRBJ1-5
d_gene: -
v_gene: TRBV3-1
abundance: -
CDR3nt: TGTGCCTCGGCCTCGGACAGATCCGATCAGCCCCAGCATTTT
CDR3aa: CASASDRSDQPQHF

j_gene: TRBJ1-1
d_gene: -
v_gene: TRBV6-2/TRBV6-3
abundance: many
CDR3nt: TGTGCCAGCAGTTACCAGGGACACCCGAACACTGAAGCTTTCTTT
CDR3aa: CASSYQGHPNTEAFF

j_gene: TRBJ2-7
d_gene: -
v_gene: TRBV30
abundance: many
CDR3nt: TGTGCCTGGAGCGCTCGGGGTTACGAGCAGTACTTC
CDR3aa: CAWSARGYEQYF

j_gene: TRBJ2-1
d_gene: TRBD1
v_gene: TRBV19
abundance: -
CDR3nt: TGTGCCAGTAGTGCTGGACAGGGGGGCCACAATGAGCAGTTCTTC
CDR3aa: CASSAGQGGHNEQFF

j_gene: TRBJ1-2
d_gene: -
v_gene: TRBV27
abundance: many
CDR3nt: TGTGCCAGCAGTCCCTCTTACGTAGATGGCTACACCTTC
CDR3aa: CASSPSYVDGYTF

j_gene: TRBJ1-6
d_gene: TRBD1
v_gene: TRBV12-3/TRBV12-4
abundance: few
CDR3nt: TGTGCCAGCAGCAAACGGGACAGGGGTACGTCACCCCTCCACTTT
CDR3aa: CASSKRDRGTSPLHF

j_gene: TRBJ2-3
d_gene: TRBD1
v_gene: TRBV27
abundance: many
CDR3nt: TGTGCCAGCAGAACCGGGACAGGGTACGCAGATACGCAGTATTTT
CDR3aa: CASRTGTGYADTQYF

j_gene: TRBJ2-5
d_gene: TRBD2
v_gene: TRBV20-1
abundance: few
CDR3nt: TGCAGTGCTAGATATAGCGGGGGTGAGACCCAGTACTTC
CDR3aa: CSARYSGGETQYF

j_gene: TRBJ2-3
d_gene: -
v_gene: TRBV3-1
abundance: many
CDR3nt: TGTGCCAGCAGCCAAGATAACCGGGTTTGGACAGATACGCAGTATTTT
CDR3aa: CASSQDNRVWTDTQYF

j_gene: TRBJ1-1
d_gene: -
v_gene: TRBV30
abundance: many
CDR3nt: TGTGCCTGGAGAGGAAACACTGAAGCTTTCTTT
CDR3aa: CAWRGNTEAFF

j_gene: TRBJ1-1
d_gene: -
v_gene: TRBV5-8
abundance: many
CDR3nt: TGTGCCAGCCTCGGAGGAGTTGAAGCTTTCTTT
CDR3aa: CASLGGVEAFF

j_gene: TRBJ2-3
d_gene: TRBD2
v_gene: TRBV9
abundance: -
CDR3nt: TGTGCCAGCAGCTACCAAGAGCGGGGGGGCGGAACAGATACGCAGTATTTT
CDR3aa: CASSYQERGGGTDTQYF

j_gene: TRBJ1-6
d_gene: -
v_gene: TRBV14
abundance: -
CDR3nt: TGTGCCAGCAGCCAAGATCGGCCAGATAATTCACCCCTCCACTTT
CDR3aa: CASSQDRPDNSPLHF

j_gene: TRBJ1-2
d_gene: -
v_gene: TRBV19
abundance: few
CDR3nt: TGTGCCAGTGGCGATGGGAGCTATGGCTACACCTTC
CDR3aa: CASGDGSYGYTF

j_gene: TRBJ2-3
d_gene: -
v_gene: TRBV3-1
abundance: many
CDR3nt: TGTGCCAGCAGCCAAGATTCGATTACTACGCAGTATTTT
CDR3aa: CASSQDSITTQYF

j_gene: TRBJ1-2
d_gene: -
v_gene: TRBV6-1
abundance: few
CDR3nt: TGTGCCAGCAGTGAAGCGCTGTGGGACGGGGGCTATGGCTACACCTTC
CDR3aa: CASSEALWDGGYGYTF

j_gene: TRBJ2-7
d_gene: TRBD1
v_gene: TRBV27
abundance: few
CDR3nt: TGTGCCAGCAGTTCAGGGACAGGGTATTCCTACGAGCAGTACTTC
CDR3aa: CASSSGTGYSYEQYF

j_gene: TRBJ1-5
d_gene: TRBD1
v_gene: TRBV28
abundance: many
CDR3nt: TGTGCCAGCAGGGAACAGGGGGGCAGCAATCAGCCCCAGCATTTT
CDR3aa: CASREQGGSNQPQHF

j_gene: TRBJ2-2
d_gene: TRBD1
v_gene: TRBV7-9
abundance: -
CDR3nt: TGTGCCAGCAGCGTTACCCTAGGGACAGGGCCCGACACCGGGGAGCTGTTTTTT
CDR3aa: CASSVTLGTGPDTGELFF

j_gene: TRBJ2-1
d_gene: TRBD2
v_gene: TRBV7-3
abundance: -
CDR3nt: TGTGCCAGCAGCTTAGGGACTAGCGGGGGTCTTTCCTACAATGAGCAGTTCTTC
CDR3aa: CASSLGTSGGLSYNEQFF

j_gene: TRBJ2-1
d_gene: TRBD1
v_gene: TRBV12-3/TRBV12-4
abundance: few
CDR3nt: TGTGCCAGCAGTTTTCCGGGACAGGGGACATATGAGCAGTTCTTC
CDR3aa: CASSFPGQGTYEQFF

j_gene: TRBJ2-1
d_gene: -
v_gene: TRBV5-1
abundance: many
CDR3nt: TGCGCCAGCAGCTCGATTACAGGCGATGAGCAGTTCTTC
CDR3aa: CASSSITGDEQFF

j_gene: TRBJ2-1
d_gene: TRBD1
v_gene: TRBV29-1
abundance: few
CDR3nt: TGCAGCGTTGAAGGGGGGGACAGGGGTTTGGGATCCTACAATGAGCAGTTCTTC
CDR3aa: CSVEGGDRGLGSYNEQFF

j_gene: TRBJ1-2
d_gene: TRBD1
v_gene: TRBV30
abundance: few
CDR3nt: TGTGCCTGGAGTGCCCAGGGACAGAAGGGCTACACCTTC
CDR3aa: CAWSAQGQKGYTF

j_gene: TRBJ1-2
d_gene: -
v_gene: TRBV5-6
abundance: -
CDR3nt: TGTGCCAGCAGCCGGACGGGGCCGGGCTACACCTTC
CDR3aa: CASSRTGPGYTF

j_gene: TRBJ2-7
d_gene: -
v_gene: TRBV6-5
abundance: many
CDR3nt: TGTGCCAGCAGTTACTCGGCAGGGAAAGGGCTGGGCGCCTACGAGCAGTACTTC
CDR3aa: CASSYSAGKGLGAYEQYF

j_gene: TRBJ2-1
d_gene: -
v_gene: TRBV5-1
abundance: many
CDR3nt: TGCGCCAGCAGCTTGGTGGGCGGCGACAATGAGCAGTTCTTC
CDR3aa: CASSLVGGDNEQFF

j_gene: TRBJ1-5
d_gene: TRBD1
v_gene: TRBV2
abundance: many
CDR3nt: TGTGCCAGCAGAGACACCGGGACAGCTGTCCTGCCCCAGCATTTT
CDR3aa: CASRDTGTAVLPQHF

j_gene: TRBJ1-1
d_gene: -
v_gene: TRBV25-1
abundance: -
CDR3nt: TGTGCCAGCAGTCCCAAGGTGGCAGGAAGGGGGGGGGACACTGAAGCTTTCTTT
CDR3aa: CASSPKVAGRGGDTEAFF

j_gene: TRBJ1-2
d_gene: -
v_gene: TRBV3-1
abundance: -
CDR3nt: TGTGCCAGCAGCCTCACAGAGGGAGGTTACGCCTTC
CDR3aa: CASSLTEGGYAF

j_gene: TRBJ1-2
d_gene: -
v_gene: TRBV27
abundance: -
CDR3nt: TGTGCCAGCAGTCTACGGGTGGGTTCGGATGGCTACACCTTC
CDR3aa: CASSLRVGSDGYTF

j_gene: TRBJ2-2
d_gene: -
v_gene: TRBV5-5
abundance: many
CDR3nt: TGTGCCAGCAGCTTCTCCACCGCCCGGGAGCTGTTTTTT
CDR3aa: CASSFSTARELFF

j_gene: TRBJ2-5
d_gene: TRBD2
v_gene: TRBV5-1
abundance: -
CDR3nt: TGCGCCAGCAGCTTGGGAGCTTGGGGGACTAGCGGCCAAGAGACCCAGTACTTC
CDR3aa: CASSLGAWGTSGQETQYF

j_gene: TRBJ2-7
d_gene: TRBD2
v_gene: TRBV5-1
abundance: -
CDR3nt: TGCGCCAGCAGCCAACTAGCGGGGGACTCCAACGAGCAGTACTTC
CDR3aa: CASSQLAGDSNEQYF

j_gene: TRBJ2-7
d_gene: -
v_gene: TRBV13
abundance: -
CDR3nt: TGTGCCAGCAGTCCCAGCAGCTCCTACGAGCGGTACTTC
CDR3aa: CASSPSSSYERYF

j_gene: TRBJ1-4
d_gene: -
v_gene: TRBV6-1
abundance: few
CDR3nt: TGTGCCAGCAGCGGGACGGCCCAGATTAATGAAAAACTGTTTTTT
CDR3aa: CASSGTAQINEKLFF

j_gene: TRBJ2-3
d_gene: TRBD1
v_gene: TRBV7-8
abundance: many
CDR3nt: TGTGCCAGCAGCGACTGGACAGGGGCTCTTGATACGCAGTATTTT
CDR3aa: CASSDWTGALDTQYF

j_gene: TRBJ2-2
d_gene: TRBD2
v_gene: TRBV6-9
abundance: few
CDR3nt: TGTGCCAGCAGTTACCCTTCTGGTGAGCGGGGCTACACCGGGGAGCTGTTTTTT
CDR3aa: CASSYPSGERGYTGELFF

j_gene: TRBJ2-3
d_gene: -
v_gene: TRBV6-5
abundance: -
CDR3nt: TGTGCCAGCAGTTACTTTTCGGGGAGCCTCACAGATACGCAGTATTTT
CDR3aa: CASSYFSGSLTDTQYF

j_gene: TRBJ1-1
d_gene: -
v_gene: TRBV18
abundance: many
CDR3nt: TGTGCCAGCTCACCTAGGACAGCGGGTCGGACTGAAGCTTTCTTT
CDR3aa: CASSPRTAGRTEAFF

j_gene: TRBJ2-2
d_gene: TRBD1
v_gene: TRBV5-1
abundance: few
CDR3nt: TGCGCCAGCAGCTTCAACAGGGGGACCAGGGAGCTGTTTTTT
CDR3aa: CASSFNRGTRELFF

j_gene: TRBJ2-7
d_gene: TRBD2
v_gene: TRBV3-1
abundance: -
CDR3nt: TGTGCCAGCAGCCCCGGGAGGGTCTCCTACGAGCAGTACTTC
CDR3aa: CASSPGRVSYEQYF

j_gene: TRBJ2-7
d_gene: -
v_gene: TRBV3-1
abundance: many
CDR3nt: TGTGCCAGCAGCCAATTTAACAGGTACGAGCAGTACTTC
CDR3aa: CASSQFNRYEQYF

j_gene: TRBJ1-5
d_gene: -
v_gene: TRBV20-1
abundance: many
CDR3nt: TGCAGTGCTAGAGAACCTTGGAGCAATCAGCCCCAGCATTTT
CDR3aa: CSAREPWSNQPQHF

j_gene: TRBJ2-6
d_gene: -
v_gene: TRBV30
abundance: many
CDR3nt: TGTGCCTGGATCCCCGGAGCCGGGGCCAACGTCCTGACTTTC
CDR3aa: CAWIPGAGANVLTF

j_gene: TRBJ2-5
d_gene: -
v_gene: TRBV7-9
abundance: -
CDR3nt: TGTGCCAGCAGCGCATCGCCCCTCCTAGAGATGGTCCAAGAGACCCAGTACTTC
CDR3aa: CASSASPLLEMVQETQYF

j_gene: TRBJ1-1
d_gene: TRBD1
v_gene: TRBV12-3/TRBV12-4
abundance: many
CDR3nt: TGTGCCAGCAGTTTAGGGACAGGGGGATTCGGGGCTTTCTTT
CDR3aa: CASSLGTGGFGAFF

j_gene: TRBJ1-5
d_gene: TRBD1
v_gene: TRBV20-1
abundance: many
CDR3nt: TGCAGTGCACCTGACAGGGCGTATAGCAATCAGCCCCAGCATTTT
CDR3aa: CSAPDRAYSNQPQHF

j_gene: TRBJ1-1
d_gene: TRBD1
v_gene: TRBV5-1
abundance: many
CDR3nt: TGCGCCAGCAGCTGGGACAGTCACCCGGACACTGAAGCTTTCTTT
CDR3aa: CASSWDSHPDTEAFF

j_gene: TRBJ2-1
d_gene: -
v_gene: TRBV5-6
abundance: few
CDR3nt: TGTGCCAGCAGCTTGGCAGGGTTCGACAATGAGCAGTTCTTC
CDR3aa: CASSLAGFDNEQFF